The rows below give T cell receptor beta chains drawn from one sample of a study of CD8 T cells in ankylosing spondylitis. Using its own MiXCR run on the 5' RACE reads, TCRdb lists one record per CDR3 protein. The profile shows 300,000 to 350,000 distinct CDR3 sequences, roughly 14% of them singletons. Material for sequencing was blood, either unsorted or a sorted T cell fraction (not recorded which). The receptor source for this set is a male donor with ankylosing spondylitis or in good health (not recorded which). CDR3s include the opening cysteine and the closing phenylalanine or tryptophan. Fields, in order: D gene, J gene, clone size, V gene, CDR3 protein, CDR3 DNA. A D gene is named only where the DNA matches it firmly. A row's size may be missing; if present it is once, few, many or a size class.

. TRBJ2-1 . TRBV12-5 CASGLGGTYNEQFF TGTGCTAGTGGTTTGGGCGGGACCTACAATGAGCAGTTCTTC
TRBD1 TRBJ2-5 . TRBV9 CASSVVGTENIETQYF TGTGCCAGCAGCGTAGTCGGGACAGAGAATATAGAGACCCAGTACTTC
TRBD1 TRBJ1-2 many TRBV12-3/TRBV12-4 CASSHPLTGGHGYTF TGTGCCAGCAGTCACCCCTTGACAGGGGGGCATGGCTACACCTTC
. TRBJ2-1 many TRBV4-1 CASGGYNEQFF TGCGCCAGCGGGGGCTACAATGAGCAGTTCTTC
TRBD2 TRBJ2-1 few TRBV11-2 CASSLESGGRGEQFF TGTGCCAGCAGCTTAGAATCGGGGGGGCGGGGTGAGCAGTTCTTC
. TRBJ2-3 few TRBV11-2 CASSSRGPDTQYF TGTGCCAGCAGCTCAAGAGGCCCAGATACGCAGTATTTT
. TRBJ2-2 many TRBV6-2/TRBV6-3 CASSGTDRFLTGELFF TGTGCCAGCAGTGGGACCGACAGGTTTCTCACCGGGGAGCTGTTTTTT
TRBD2 TRBJ2-1 . TRBV29-1 CSVEAGGRDEQFF TGCAGCGTTGAAGCCGGGGGGAGGGATGAGCAGTTCTTC
. TRBJ2-7 . TRBV12-3/TRBV12-4 CASSWSRYEQYF TGTGCCAGCAGTTGGAGTAGGTACGAGCAGTACTTC
TRBD1 TRBJ1-1 . TRBV6-1 CASSPRDRGNTEAFF TGTGCCAGCAGTCCGAGGGACAGGGGGAACACTGAAGCTTTCTTT
. TRBJ2-7 few TRBV7-8 CASMSIPGGVLSF TGTGCCAGCATGTCTATCCCGGGTGGGGTGTTGAGCTTC
TRBD1 TRBJ2-3 . TRBV10-3 CAIRLQGPDTQYF TGTGCCATCAGACTACAGGGGCCAGATACGCAGTATTTT
TRBD2 TRBJ2-3 . TRBV12-3/TRBV12-4 CASREREGPPDTQYF TGTGCCAGCAGGGAGCGGGAGGGCCCGCCAGATACGCAGTATTTT
TRBD1 TRBJ2-3 few TRBV20-1 CSASRDRGKNTQYF TGCAGTGCTAGCCGGGACAGGGGTAAAAATACGCAGTATTTT
. TRBJ2-2 many TRBV5-1 CASSARDANTGELFF TGCGCCAGCAGCGCCCGGGACGCGAACACCGGGGAGCTGTTTTTT
. TRBJ1-1 . TRBV4-1 CASSRPGERMPFF TGCGCCAGCAGCCGACCCGGAGAGAGGATGCCTTTCTTT
TRBD2 TRBJ2-5 few TRBV10-2 CASSELAGGPGETQYF TGCGCCAGCAGTGAACTAGCGGGAGGGCCGGGGGAGACCCAGTACTTC
. TRBJ1-1 . TRBV5-1 CASSLFSSEAFF TGCGCCAGCAGCTTATTCTCCTCTGAAGCTTTCTTT
. TRBJ1-1 . TRBV20-1 CSARDGGWYTEAFF TGCAGTGCTAGAGACGGGGGTTGGTACACTGAAGCTTTCTTT
. TRBJ2-7 few TRBV12-3/TRBV12-4 CASSFLTEQYF TGTGCCAGCAGTTTCCTCACCGAGCAGTACTTC
. TRBJ2-7 few TRBV6-2/TRBV6-3 CASTETSRYEQYF TGTGCCAGCACCGAGACTAGTCGGTACGAGCAGTACTTC
. TRBJ2-7 few TRBV21-1 CASSITGEYEQYF TGTGCCAGCAGCATCACAGGGGAATACGAGCAGTACTTC
TRBD2 TRBJ2-1 . TRBV20-1 CCARALSGGAYNEQFF TGCTGTGCTAGAGCCCTTAGCGGGGGGGCCTACAATGAGCAGTTCTTC
TRBD2 TRBJ2-1 . TRBV18 CASSPLAGRYNEQFF TGTGCCAGCTCACCTCTAGCGGGAAGGTACAATGAGCAGTTCTTC
. TRBJ2-4 . TRBV12-3/TRBV12-4 CASSLEGGGARNIQYF TGTGCCAGCAGTCTCGAAGGAGGGGGCGCGAGAAACATTCAGTACTTC
. TRBJ2-7 many TRBV7-9 CASSLGFYEQYF TGTGCCAGCAGCTTGGGTTTCTACGAGCAGTACTTC
TRBD2 TRBJ2-1 . TRBV29-1 CSARGDSYNEQFF TGCAGCGCCCGGGGGGATTCCTACAATGAGCAGTTCTTC
. TRBJ1-5 few TRBV6-5 CASSYSTETNQPQHF TGTGCCAGCAGTTACTCGACGGAAACTAATCAGCCCCAGCATTTT
TRBD1 TRBJ2-3 many TRBV20-1 CSARDPGQSTDTQYF TGCAGTGCTAGAGATCCGGGACAGAGCACAGATACGCAGTATTTT
. TRBJ2-5 . TRBV3-1 CASSQAGVLSWEETQYF TGTGCCAGCAGCCAAGCCGGGGTCTTATCATGGGAAGAGACCCAGTACTTC
. TRBJ1-1 . TRBV6-5 CASSWTPSPGASTEAFF TGTGCCAGCAGTTGGACCCCCTCCCCGGGGGCGTCCACTGAAGCTTTCTTT
TRBD1 TRBJ1-2 . TRBV12-3/TRBV12-4 CASSLGTGPYGYTF TGTGCCAGCAGTTTAGGGACAGGGCCCTATGGCTACACCTTC
. TRBJ2-1 . TRBV3-1 CASSQAPLDNEQFF TGTGCCAGCAGCCAAGCGCCCCTTGACAATGAGCAGTTCTTC
. TRBJ2-7 . TRBV12-3/TRBV12-4 CASSSGQPYEQYF TGTGCCAGCAGCTCAGGGCAGCCCTACGAGCAGTACTTC
. TRBJ2-3 . TRBV15 CATSYPAEGDTQYF TGTGCCACCAGCTACCCCGCGGAGGGAGATACGCAGTATTTT